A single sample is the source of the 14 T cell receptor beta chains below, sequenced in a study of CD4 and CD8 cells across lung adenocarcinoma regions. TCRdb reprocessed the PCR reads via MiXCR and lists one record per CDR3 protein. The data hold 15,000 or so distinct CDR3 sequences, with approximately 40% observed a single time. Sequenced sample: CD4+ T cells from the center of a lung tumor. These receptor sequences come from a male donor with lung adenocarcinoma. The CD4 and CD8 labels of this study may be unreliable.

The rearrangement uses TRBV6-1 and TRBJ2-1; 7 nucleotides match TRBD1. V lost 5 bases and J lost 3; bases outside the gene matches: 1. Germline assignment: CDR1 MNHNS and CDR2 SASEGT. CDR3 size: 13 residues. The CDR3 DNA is TGTGCCAGCAGTCGGACAGGCTACAATGAGCAGTTCTTC. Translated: CASSRTGYNEQFF.

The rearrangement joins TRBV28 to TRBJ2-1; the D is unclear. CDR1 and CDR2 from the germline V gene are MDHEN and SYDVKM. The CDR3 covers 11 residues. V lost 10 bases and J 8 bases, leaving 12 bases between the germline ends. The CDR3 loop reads CATQSFDEQFF. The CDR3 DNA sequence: TGTGCCACCCAGTCGTTCGATGAGCAGTTCTTC. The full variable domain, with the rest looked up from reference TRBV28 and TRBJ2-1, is DVKVTQSSRYLVKRTGEKVFLECVQDMDHENMFWYRQDPGLGLRLIYFSYDVKMKEKGDIPEGYSVSREKKERFSLILESASTNQTSMYLCATQSFDEQFFGPGTRLTVL.

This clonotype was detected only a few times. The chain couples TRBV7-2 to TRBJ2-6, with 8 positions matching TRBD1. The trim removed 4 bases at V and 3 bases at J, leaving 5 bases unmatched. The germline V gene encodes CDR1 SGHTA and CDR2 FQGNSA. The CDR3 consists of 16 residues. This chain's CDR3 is CASSSQGASGANVLTF. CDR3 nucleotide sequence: TGTGCCAGCAGCTCCCAGGGGGCTAGTGGGGCCAACGTCCTGACTTTC.

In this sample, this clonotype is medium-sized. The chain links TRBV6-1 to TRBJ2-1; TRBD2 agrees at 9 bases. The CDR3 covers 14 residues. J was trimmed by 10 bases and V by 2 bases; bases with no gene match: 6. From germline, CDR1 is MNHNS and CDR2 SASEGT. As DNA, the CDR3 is TGTGCCAGCAGTGAACTTAGCGGGAGACGGGAGCAGTTCTTC. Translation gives CASSELSGRREQFF.

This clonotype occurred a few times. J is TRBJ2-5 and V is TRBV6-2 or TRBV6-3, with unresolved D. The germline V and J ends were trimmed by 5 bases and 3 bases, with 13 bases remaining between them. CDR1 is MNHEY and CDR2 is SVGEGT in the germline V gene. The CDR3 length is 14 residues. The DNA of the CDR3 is TGTGCCAGCAGTCTCGACAATATAGAAGAGACCCAGTACTTC. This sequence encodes CASSLDNIEETQYF.

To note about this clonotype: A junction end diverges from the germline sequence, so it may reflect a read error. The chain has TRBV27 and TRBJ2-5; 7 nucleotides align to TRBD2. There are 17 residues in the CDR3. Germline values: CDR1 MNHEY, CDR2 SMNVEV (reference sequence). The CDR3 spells CAISPGRLARGPDTQYF. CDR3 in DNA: TGTGCCATCAGTCCGGGCCGACTAGCTCGTGGGCCAGATACCCAGTACTTC.

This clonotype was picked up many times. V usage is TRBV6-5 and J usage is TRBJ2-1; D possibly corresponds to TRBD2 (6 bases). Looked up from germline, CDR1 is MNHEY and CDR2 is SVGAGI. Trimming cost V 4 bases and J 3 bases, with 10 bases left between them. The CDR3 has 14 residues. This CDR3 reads CASSLVADYNEQFF. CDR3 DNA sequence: TGTGCCAGCAGTTTGGTAGCGGACTACAATGAGCAGTTCTTC.

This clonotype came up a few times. The CDR3 is CATSRVSGNSYEQYF. In nucleotides, the CDR3 is TGTGCCACCAGCAGAGTTAGCGGGAACTCCTACGAGCAGTACTTC. This chain links TRBV15 with TRBJ2-7; 8 nucleotides match TRBD2. This CDR3 is built from 15 residues. Germline V gene data show CDR1 as LNHNV and CDR2 as YYDKDF (reference sequence). With V trimmed by 1 base and J by 0 bases, 2 bases remained unmatched.

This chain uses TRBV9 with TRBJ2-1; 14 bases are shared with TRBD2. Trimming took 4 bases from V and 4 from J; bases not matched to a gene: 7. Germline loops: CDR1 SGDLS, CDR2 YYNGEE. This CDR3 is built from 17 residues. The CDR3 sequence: CASSRGLAGVSYNEQFF. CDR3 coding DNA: TGTGCCAGCAGCAGGGGACTAGCGGGAGTTTCGTACAATGAGCAGTTCTTC.

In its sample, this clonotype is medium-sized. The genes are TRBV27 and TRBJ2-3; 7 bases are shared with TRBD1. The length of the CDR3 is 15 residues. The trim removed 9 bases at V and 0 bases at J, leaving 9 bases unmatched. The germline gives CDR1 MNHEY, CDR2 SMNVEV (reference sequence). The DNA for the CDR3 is TGTGCCAGTTCCGCAGGGGGAAGAAGCACAGATACGCAGTATTTT. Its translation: CASSAGGRSTDTQYF.

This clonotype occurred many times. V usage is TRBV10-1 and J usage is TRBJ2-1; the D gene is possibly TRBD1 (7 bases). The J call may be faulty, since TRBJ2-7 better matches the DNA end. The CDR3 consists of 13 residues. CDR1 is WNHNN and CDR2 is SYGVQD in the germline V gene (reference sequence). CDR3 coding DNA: TGCGCCAGCAGTGGCAGGGGGGATTACGAGCAGTACTTC. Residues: CASSGRGDYEQYF.

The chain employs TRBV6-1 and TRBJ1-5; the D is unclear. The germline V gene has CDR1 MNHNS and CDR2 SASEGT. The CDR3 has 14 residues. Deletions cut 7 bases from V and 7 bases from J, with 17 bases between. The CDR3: CASKLGGSQQPQHF. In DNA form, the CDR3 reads TGTGCCAGCAAATTAGGAGGTTCGCAACAGCCCCAGCATTTT.

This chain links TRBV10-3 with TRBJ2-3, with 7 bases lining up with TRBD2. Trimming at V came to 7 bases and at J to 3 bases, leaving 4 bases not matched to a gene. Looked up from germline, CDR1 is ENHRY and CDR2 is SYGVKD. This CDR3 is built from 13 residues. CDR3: CAIKSGTTDTQYF. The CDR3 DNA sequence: TGTGCCATCAAGAGCGGGACGACAGATACGCAGTATTTT.

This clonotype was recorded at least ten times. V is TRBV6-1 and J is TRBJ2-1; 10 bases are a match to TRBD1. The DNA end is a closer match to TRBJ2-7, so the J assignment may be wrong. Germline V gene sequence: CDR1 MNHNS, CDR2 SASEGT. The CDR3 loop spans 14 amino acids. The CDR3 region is CASSPLDRGNEQYF. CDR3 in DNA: TGTGCCAGCAGTCCCTTGGACAGGGGGAACGAGCAGTACTTC.